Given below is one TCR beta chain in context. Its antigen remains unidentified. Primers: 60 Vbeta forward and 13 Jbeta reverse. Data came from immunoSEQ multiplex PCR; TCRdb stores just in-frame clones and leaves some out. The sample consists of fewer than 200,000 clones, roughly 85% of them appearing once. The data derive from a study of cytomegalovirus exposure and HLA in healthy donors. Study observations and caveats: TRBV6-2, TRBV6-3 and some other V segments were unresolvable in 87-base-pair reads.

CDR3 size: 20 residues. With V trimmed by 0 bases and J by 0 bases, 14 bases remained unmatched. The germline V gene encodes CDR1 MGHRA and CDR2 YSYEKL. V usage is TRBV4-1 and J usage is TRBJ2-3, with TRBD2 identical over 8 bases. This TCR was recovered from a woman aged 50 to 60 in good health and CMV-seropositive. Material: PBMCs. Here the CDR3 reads CASSQDSRISGAPSTDTQYF. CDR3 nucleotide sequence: TGCGCCAGCAGCCAAGATAGCAGAATTAGCGGGGCCCCTAGCACAGATACGCAGTATTTT.